The 7 T cell receptor beta chains below were found in one sample sequenced in a study of CD8+CD57+ T cells in acquired aplastic anemia. The authors sequenced patients whose flow cytometry had shown CD8+CD57+ cell expansion. The template used for profiling TCR beta VDJ and CDR3 was genomic DNA. One entry per CDR3 protein results from TCRdb running MiXCR on the reads. The sample lists 450,000 to 600,000 distinct CDR3 sequences, less than 35% seen once, with nearly 0.85% in the top ten. Material for sequencing was sorted CD4+, CD8+, or CD8+CD57+ T cells (not recorded which) from PBMCs. These receptors were taken from a human donor with aplastic anemia.

V gene TRBV19 combines with J gene TRBJ2-2; the D is unclear. The CDR3 consists of 14 residues. Germline-derived CDR1 and CDR2 are LNHDA and SQIVND (reference sequence). The ends were cut back, 4 bases at V and 4 bases at J, with 10 bases in the middle. The CDR3 protein is CASSRTLSTGELFF. Here the CDR3 DNA reads TGTGCCAGTAGTAGGACCCTAAGCACCGGGGAGCTGTTTTTT.

This chain links TRBV12-3 or TRBV12-4 with TRBJ2-1; D might be TRBD2 (6 bases). This CDR3 region has 14 residues. Trimming removed 6 bases at V and 6 bases at J, with 15 bases between. DNA of the CDR3: TGTGCCAGCAGCCAAGTGGTTAGCGGCAATGAGCAGTTCTTC. The encoded protein is CASSQVVSGNEQFF.

This clonotype was counted many times. The V gene is TRBV15, the J gene TRBJ2-2; no reliable D call. Germline CDR1 is LNHNV and CDR2 is YYDKDF (reference sequence). Trimming pared 0 bases from V and 2 bases from J, leaving 10 bases between. The CDR3 totals 16 residues. CDR3 in DNA: TGTGCCACCAGCAGAGATCGGAGCGTAAACACCGGGGAGCTGTTTTTT. Translating gives CATSRDRSVNTGELFF.

This clonotype occurred once. J is TRBJ2-1 and V is TRBV20-1; a possible D gene is TRBD2 (6 bases). The length of the CDR3 is 14 residues. The V gene's germline CDR1 is DFQATT and CDR2 SNEGSKA (reference sequence). The ends were cut back, 6 bases at V and 1 base at J, with 13 bases in the middle. The CDR3: CSASQAGSYNEQFF. As DNA, the CDR3 is TGCAGTGCATCACAAGCGGGTTCCTACAATGAGCAGTTCTTC.

The chain combines TRBV10-3 with TRBJ1-2; 8 nucleotides line up with TRBD1. The trim removed 10 bases at V and 7 bases at J, leaving 14 bases unmatched. Germline loops: CDR1 ENHRY, CDR2 SYGVKD. There are 14 residues in the CDR3. The CDR3 protein is CASSYRGLSRGYTF. The CDR3 DNA reads TGTGCCAGCAGCTACAGGGGGTTGAGTCGTGGCTACACCTTC.

Ten or more counts support this clonotype. This sequence joins TRBV29-1 and TRBJ1-1; D perhaps matches TRBD1 (5 bases). The ends were cut back, 0 bases at V and 8 bases at J, with 13 bases in the middle. CDR3 length: 13 residues. Germline V gene sequence: CDR1 SQVTM, CDR2 ANQGSEA. The DNA of the CDR3 is TGCAGCGTTGAAGATTTCCAGGGTTTCGAAGCTTTCTTT. The encoded protein is CSVEDFQGFEAFF.

This clonotype was seen a handful of times. V usage is TRBV20-1 and J usage is TRBJ1-5; TRBD1 might be the D (6 bases). V was shortened by 6 bases and J by 6 bases, with 21 bases between the two germline ends. This CDR3 has 15 amino acids. CDR1 is DFQATT, CDR2 SNEGSKA, per germline (reference sequence). The CDR3 region has the DNA TGCAGTGCCGGGGCAGGGGATCTAAGGAGTCAGCCCCAGCATTTT. It codes for CSAGAGDLRSQPQHF.